This T cell receptor beta chain was recovered during a study of cytomegalovirus exposure and HLA in healthy donors. The ends were cut back, 5 bases at V and 0 bases at J, with 13 bases in the middle. The CDR3 totals 15 residues. CDR1 and CDR2 (germline): KGHSH, LQKENI. The approximately 120-subject validation cohort, separate from the approximately 630-subject first cohort, included the donors. Findings and limits, study-wide: The TCR clusters that emerged in the first cohort tended, a later analysis found, to co-occur in the roughly 120 validation repertoires.

The method was immunoSEQ multiplex PCR; TCRdb's version includes in-frame clones alone and lacks a portion of them. The sample has 120,000 to 150,000 clones; roughly nine tenths are singletons. As regards this clone: Its antigen is as yet unknown.

Sequenced sample: PBMCs. This sequence joins TRBV18 and TRBJ1-1, with D perhaps TRBD1 (6 bases). The sequence derives from a young man in good health and CMV-seronegative. CDR3 DNA: TGTGCCAGCTCAACATGGACAGACGTGAACACTGAAGCTTTCTTT. Translating it yields CASSTWTDVNTEAFF.